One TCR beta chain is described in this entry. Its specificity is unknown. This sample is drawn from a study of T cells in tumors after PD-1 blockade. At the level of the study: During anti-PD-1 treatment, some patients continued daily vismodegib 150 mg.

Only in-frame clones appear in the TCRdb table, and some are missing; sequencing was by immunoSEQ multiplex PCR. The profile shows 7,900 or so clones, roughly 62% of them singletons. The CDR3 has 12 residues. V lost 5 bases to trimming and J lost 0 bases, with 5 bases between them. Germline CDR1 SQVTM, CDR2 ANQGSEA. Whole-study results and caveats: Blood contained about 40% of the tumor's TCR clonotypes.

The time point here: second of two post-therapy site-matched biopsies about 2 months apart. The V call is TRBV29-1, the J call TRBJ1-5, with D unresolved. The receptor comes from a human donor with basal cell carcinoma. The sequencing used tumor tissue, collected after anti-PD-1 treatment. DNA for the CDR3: TGCAGCGTTCAGTATAGCAATCAGCCCCAGCATTTT. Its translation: CSVQYSNQPQHF. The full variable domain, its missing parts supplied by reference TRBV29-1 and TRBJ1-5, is SAVISQKPSRDICQRGTSLTIQCQVDSQVTMMFWYRQQPGQSLTLIATANQGSEATYESGFVIDKFPISRPNLTFSTLTVSNMSPEDSSIYLCSVQYSNQPQHFGDGTRLSIL.